This T cell receptor (beta chain) was identified during a study of control samples from healthy donors and cancer patients. TCRdb's copy holds only in-frame clones and misses some; the assay was immunoSEQ multiplex PCR. This repertoire shows approximately 230,000 clones, about 80% found once; its top ten account for approximately 12%. CDR1 and CDR2 (germline): SGHKS, YYEKEE (reference sequence). V shed 4 bases, J shed 7 bases, and the junction held 9 bases outside the gene matches. This CDR3 spans 15 amino acids. This sequence was found in a woman aged 60-75 years with lung cancer. The rearrangement uses TRBV5-5 and TRBJ2-1; 9 positions agree with TRBD2. What was sequenced was PBMCs. The chain's CDR3 is CASSLGTSPTNEQFF. The CDR3 DNA sequence: TGTGCCAGCAGCCTCGGGACTAGCCCTACGAATGAGCAGTTCTTC.